The rows below give T cell receptor beta chains drawn from one sample of a study of response to subunit inactivated influenza vaccine. TCRdb analysed the RT-PCR reads with MiXCR anew, one entry per CDR3 protein. The profile shows around 200,000 distinct CDR3 sequences, about an eighth of them singletons. These data are also associated with another study on T cells expressing NK-cell markers.

This specimen consisted of CD8+ T cells sorted from PBMCs, obtained roughly 13 days after vaccination. These receptors all come from a man aged 45-65 years who received an inactivated influenza vaccine. The conserved cysteine and the conserved F or W are not part of the CDR3 here. The order of the fields is V gene, J gene, CDR3 protein.

v_call: TRBV18
j_call: TRBJ1-1
cdr3_aa: ASSPTFTNTEAF

v_call: TRBV9
j_call: TRBJ2-1
cdr3_aa: ASSALGSSYNEQF

v_call: TRBV4-1
j_call: TRBJ2-7
cdr3_aa: ASSQVTTSYEQY

v_call: TRBV6-5
j_call: TRBJ1-1
cdr3_aa: ASSWDRGYTEAF

v_call: TRBV29-1
j_call: TRBJ1-2
cdr3_aa: SADSREENYGYT

v_call: TRBV19
j_call: TRBJ1-6
cdr3_aa: ASSSPRGNSPLH

v_call: TRBV4-3
j_call: TRBJ2-2
cdr3_aa: ASSAGVGELF

v_call: TRBV4-2
j_call: TRBJ2-2
cdr3_aa: ASSHQRGTGELF

v_call: TRBV29-1
j_call: TRBJ2-7
cdr3_aa: SVELLPYEQY

v_call: TRBV20-1
j_call: TRBJ2-6
cdr3_aa: SARAWGDSGANVLT

v_call: TRBV27
j_call: TRBJ2-7
cdr3_aa: ASSLLSGGTGVNEQY

v_call: TRBV30
j_call: TRBJ2-7
cdr3_aa: AWSSTGEGEQY

v_call: TRBV7-8
j_call: TRBJ2-7
cdr3_aa: ASSYGRISYEQY

v_call: TRBV9
j_call: TRBJ2-1
cdr3_aa: ASSVSGGRAVSYNEQF

v_call: TRBV24-1
j_call: TRBJ2-1
cdr3_aa: ATSDGQGAYNEQF

v_call: TRBV7-3
j_call: TRBJ1-1
cdr3_aa: ASTYSEGAEGDTEAF

v_call: TRBV18
j_call: TRBJ2-7
cdr3_aa: ASSPPTGNPYEQY

v_call: TRBV27
j_call: TRBJ2-7
cdr3_aa: ASSSLAGTAYEQY

v_call: TRBV12-3/TRBV12-4
j_call: TRBJ2-5
cdr3_aa: ATQTGVEETQY

v_call: TRBV20-1
j_call: TRBJ2-7
cdr3_aa: SARDSRTSPSYEQY

v_call: TRBV29-1
j_call: TRBJ2-1
cdr3_aa: SVELAGNLFNEQF

v_call: TRBV27
j_call: TRBJ2-1
cdr3_aa: ASSLLAGPGRNEQF

v_call: TRBV12-3/TRBV12-4
j_call: TRBJ2-3
cdr3_aa: ASSSGGGVDTQY

v_call: TRBV6-2/TRBV6-3
j_call: TRBJ2-7
cdr3_aa: ASSFDRMGSYEQY

v_call: TRBV18
j_call: TRBJ2-3
cdr3_aa: APAERDTQY

v_call: TRBV4-3
j_call: TRBJ2-1
cdr3_aa: ASSQEGVDDEQF

v_call: TRBV27
j_call: TRBJ2-5
cdr3_aa: ASSPLIRSETQY

v_call: TRBV12-3/TRBV12-4
j_call: TRBJ1-3
cdr3_aa: ASRSGFRGNTIY

v_call: TRBV4-1
j_call: TRBJ2-7
cdr3_aa: ASSQVSAGASYEQY

v_call: TRBV6-2/TRBV6-3
j_call: TRBJ2-3
cdr3_aa: ASSPPGTSTDTQY

v_call: TRBV20-1
j_call: TRBJ2-3
cdr3_aa: CASYPGTTFRDTQY

v_call: TRBV16
j_call: TRBJ2-7
cdr3_aa: ASSQSIDEQY

v_call: TRBV7-8
j_call: TRBJ2-1
cdr3_aa: ASSVTSRDYNEQF